Listed below are T cell receptor beta chains from one sample, sequenced in a study of identical twins. Using its own MiXCR run on the 5' RACE reads, TCRdb lists one record per CDR3 protein. The sample has hundreds of thousands of distinct CDR3 sequences, around 8.8% seen once. These data also featured in a second study, about yellow fever vaccine responses in identical twins.

Sequencing was carried out using memory (CD45RO+) T cells sorted from blood. These receptor sequences come from a woman between 18 and 29 years old in good health. Both conserved end residues are part of each CDR3. D genes are given only for firm matches. Clone size, where shown, is once, few, many, or a class for clones that have expanded.

v_gene	d_gene	abundance	j_gene	CDR3aa	CDR3nt
TRBV7-6	.	few	TRBJ2-1	CASSLNGGLYNEQFF	TGTGCCAGCAGCTTAAACGGGGGACTGTACAATGAGCAGTTCTTC
TRBV9	.	few	TRBJ2-2	CASSVMDRLTGELFF	TGTGCCAGCAGCGTAATGGACCGCCTCACCGGGGAGCTGTTTTTT
TRBV3-1	.	.	TRBJ2-1	CASSQDPASNEQFF	TGTGCCAGCAGCCAAGATCCGGCGAGTAATGAGCAGTTCTTC
TRBV2	.	few	TRBJ1-5	CASSEASPYSNQPQHF	TGTGCCAGCAGTGAAGCCAGTCCTTATAGCAATCAGCCCCAGCATTTT
TRBV20-1	.	.	TRBJ2-3	CSVGGRPDTQYF	TGCAGTGTAGGAGGTCGGCCAGATACGCAGTATTTT
TRBV5-1	.	many	TRBJ1-4	CASSLPGQGSNEKLFF	TGCGCCAGCAGCTTGCCCGGGCAGGGGTCTAATGAAAAACTGTTTTTT
TRBV5-1	TRBD2	many	TRBJ2-1	CASSSSGSEYNEQFF	TGCGCCAGCAGCTCTAGCGGGAGCGAATACAATGAGCAGTTCTTC
TRBV4-1	.	medium-sized	TRBJ2-2	CASSMTRLNTGELFF	TGCGCCAGCAGCATGACTAGGTTAAACACCGGGGAGCTGTTTTTT
TRBV29-1	.	.	TRBJ1-2	CSVDELGTGGYTF	TGCAGCGTTGATGAGCTGGGAACGGGAGGCTACACCTTC
TRBV13	TRBD2	.	TRBJ2-5	CASSPLGIAGIQETQYF	TGTGCCAGCAGCCCCTTAGGAATAGCGGGGATTCAAGAGACCCAGTACTTC
TRBV7-9	.	.	TRBJ2-7	CASSLLGSDEQYF	TGTGCCAGCAGCTTATTGGGCAGTGACGAGCAGTACTTC
TRBV5-1	TRBD2	few	TRBJ2-1	CASSPVPLSAGGSYNEQFF	TGCGCCAGCAGCCCTGTCCCCCTCTCAGCGGGGGGATCCTACAATGAGCAGTTCTTC
TRBV6-1	.	many	TRBJ2-3	CASSKTGTHFTDTQYF	TGTGCCAGCAGTAAAACCGGGACACACTTCACAGATACGCAGTATTTT
TRBV11-2	.	few	TRBJ1-1	CASSQQTNTEAFF	TGTGCCAGCAGTCAACAGACGAACACTGAAGCTTTCTTT
TRBV7-2	TRBD2	.	TRBJ2-2	CASSQIAGGSNTGELFF	TGTGCCAGCAGCCAGATAGCGGGGGGGTCGAACACCGGGGAGCTGTTTTTT
TRBV13	.	many	TRBJ2-7	CASSSPGISYEQYF	TGTGCCAGCAGCTCACCGGGAATCTCCTACGAGCAGTACTTC
TRBV28	TRBD1	.	TRBJ1-1	CASSLTGANTEAFF	TGTGCCAGCAGTTTAACAGGGGCGAACACTGAAGCTTTCTTT
TRBV29-1	.	.	TRBJ1-2	CSVAQEGVWDGYTF	TGCAGCGTTGCTCAGGAGGGGGTCTGGGATGGCTACACCTTC
TRBV29-1	TRBD1	.	TRBJ2-3	CSVDRGNTDTQYF	TGCAGCGTTGACAGGGGGAACACAGATACGCAGTATTTT
TRBV9	.	.	TRBJ2-3	CASSVFGGSSTDTQYF	TGTGCCAGCAGCGTATTCGGGGGAAGTTCCACAGATACGCAGTATTTT
TRBV4-1	TRBD2	many	TRBJ2-1	CASSRGGLAGHYNEQFF	TGCGCCAGCAGCCGGGGAGGACTAGCGGGACACTACAATGAGCAGTTCTTC
TRBV7-7	.	.	TRBJ2-2	CASSSGPTAGTGELFF	TGTGCCAGCAGCTCAGGACCAACGGCCGGCACCGGGGAGCTGTTTTTT
TRBV6-1	.	.	TRBJ2-1	CASSRGTYNEQFF	TGTGCCAGCAGCCGCGGGACCTACAATGAGCAGTTCTTC
TRBV10-3	.	few	TRBJ1-5	CATRVGGDSNQPQHF	TGTGCCACGAGGGTGGGGGGGGATAGCAATCAGCCCCAGCATTTT
TRBV6-1	TRBD2	.	TRBJ2-2	CASRGLAGDNTGELFF	TGTGCCAGCAGGGGACTAGCGGGGGATAACACCGGGGAGCTGTTTTTT
TRBV15	.	many	TRBJ2-7	CATSRDRASYEQYF	TGTGCCACCAGCAGAGACAGGGCGTCCTACGAGCAGTACTTC
TRBV28	.	.	TRBJ1-5	CASHMINQPQHF	TGTGCCAGCCATATGATCAATCAGCCCCAGCATTTT
TRBV12-3/TRBV12-4	.	few	TRBJ2-4	CASSLLAGAAKNIQYF	TGTGCCAGCAGTTTATTGGCGGGCGCAGCCAAAAACATTCAGTACTTC